The 13 T cell receptor beta chains listed next were all sequenced from one sample in a study of T cell responses to AZD1222 COVID-19 vaccine. Repertoires were generated with immunoSEQ multiplex PCR, while TCRdb's copy carries only in-frame clones and drops some. The table records approximately 70,000 clones, 70% to 90% of them present only once. Material: peripheral blood, obtained 28 days after the second dose of the MenACWY control vaccine. These receptors were obtained from an adult who received the MenACWY meningococcal vaccine as a control.

The gene calls are TRBV7-3 and TRBJ2-1; 10 bases are a match to TRBD1. The germline V gene has CDR1 SGHTA and CDR2 FQGTGA. CDR3 length: 16 amino acids. Trimming cost V 6 bases and J 7 bases; bases outside gene matches: 12. Here the CDR3 reads CASSRAPGQGLNEQFF. The CDR3 DNA reads TGTGCCAGCAGTCGCGCGCCGGGACAGGGGTTAAATGAGCAGTTCTTC. Full variable domain (outside the CDR3, taken from reference TRBV7-3 and TRBJ2-1): GAGVSQTPSNKVTEKGKYVELRCDPISGHTALYWYRQSLGQGPEFLIYFQGTGAADDSGLPNDRFFAVRPEGSVSTLKIQRTERGDSAVYLCASSRAPGQGLNEQFFGPGTRLTVL.

Within the sample, this clone is medium-sized. J is TRBJ2-1 and V is TRBV3-1 (or the pseudogene TRBV3-2); a weak D match, TRBD1 (6 bases). The CDR3 sequence is 11 residues long. Looked up from germline, CDR1 is LGHDT and CDR2 is YNNKEL (reference sequence). Trimming shortened V by 7 bases and J by 12 bases, and 13 bases separated the two germline ends. The CDR3 coding sequence is TGTGCCAGCACCTCCCAGGGGCGGCAGTTCTTC. As protein: CASTSQGRQFF.

The genes are TRBV4-2 and TRBJ1-3; 10 bases match TRBD1. Per the germline V gene, CDR1 is LGHNA and CDR2 is YNFKEQ. This CDR3 has 15 residues. V shed 5 bases, J shed 5 bases, and the junction held 6 bases outside the gene matches. The CDR3, as DNA: TGTGCCAGCAGCGCCCCGGGACAGGGGCGAAACACCATATATTTT. Protein sequence: CASSAPGQGRNTIYF.

This chain's CDR3 is CATSAQGDQPQHF. The CDR3 bases are TGTGCCACCAGTGCACAGGGGGATCAGCCCCAGCATTTT. The V gene is TRBV24-1, the J gene TRBJ1-5; 8 bases align to TRBD1. CDR1 and CDR2 (germline): KGHDR, SFDVKD. V was pared by 5 bases and J by 5 bases, with 1 base of the junction left unmatched. The length of the CDR3 is 13 residues.

This chain joins TRBV6-2 or TRBV6-3 and TRBJ2-2; no firm D call. The CDR3 is 16 amino acids. Germline-derived CDR1 and CDR2 are MNHEY and SVGEGT. V was pared by 2 bases and J by 0 bases, with 10 bases between. The DNA of the CDR3 is TGTGCCAGCAGTTACCGGGCCCACCCGAACACCGGGGAGCTGTTTTTT. Protein: CASSYRAHPNTGELFF.

This chain connects TRBV18 to TRBJ1-1, with a tentative D call TRBD1 (5 bases). CDR3 length equals 14 residues. Germline CDR1 KGHSH, CDR2 LQKENI. V was pared by 0 bases and J by 6 bases, with 11 bases between. Here the CDR3 reads CASSPPGVGPEAFF. The CDR3 DNA reads TGTGCCAGCTCACCACCTGGTGTGGGGCCTGAAGCTTTCTTT. Complete variable domain (other parts from reference TRBV18 and TRBJ1-1): NAGVMQNPRHLVRRRGQEARLRCSPMKGHSHVYWYRQLPEEGLKFMVYLQKENIIDESGMPKERFSAEFPKEGPSILRIQQVVRGDSAAYFCASSPPGVGPEAFFGQGTRLTVV.

V usage is TRBV28 and J usage is TRBJ2-1; 11 nucleotides match TRBD2. After removal of 5 bases from V and 5 bases from J, the junction contained 5 bases not matched to a gene. The CDR3 spans 15 residues. Germline-derived CDR1 and CDR2 are MDHEN and SYDVKM. CDR3 in DNA: TGTGCCAGCAGTCTCCGACTAGCGGGACACAATGAGCAGTTCTTC. Its translation is CASSLRLAGHNEQFF.

This chain links TRBV6-5 with TRBJ2-7; 12 nucleotides agree with TRBD1. The V gene end was trimmed by 3 bases and the J gene end by 5 bases; junction bases not matched to a gene: 5. CDR3 length equals 15 residues. CDR1 is MNHEY, CDR2 SVGAGI, per germline. The CDR3 loop is CASSYKGTGGHEQYF. CDR3 nucleotides: TGTGCCAGCAGTTATAAAGGGACAGGGGGCCACGAGCAGTACTTC.

This chain links TRBV7-2 with TRBJ1-1; no firm D call. The V end lost 1 base, the J end lost 4 bases, and 13 bases lay between the germline ends. Germline V lookup: CDR1 SGHTA, CDR2 FQGNSA. The CDR3 is 15 residues long. CDR3 nucleotide sequence: TGTGCCAGCAGCTTAGGGCAGGCCTGGGGCACTGAAGCTTTCTTT. Translating it yields CASSLGQAWGTEAFF.

The rearrangement uses TRBV9 and TRBJ2-3, with TRBD1 matching 10 bases. V lost 2 bases, J lost 3 bases, and 3 bases stayed unmatched. Germline V gives CDR1 SGDLS, CDR2 YYNGEE. The CDR3 spans 15 residues. As DNA, the CDR3 is TGTGCCAGCAGCGTGACAGGGGGCGAGACAGATACGCAGTATTTT. Its translation: CASSVTGGETDTQYF.

This chain joins TRBV6-5 and TRBJ1-5, with D unresolved. The CDR3 extends over 12 amino acids. V lost 6 bases and J 9 bases, leaving 12 bases between the germline ends. Germline V gene lookup returns CDR1 MNHEY and CDR2 SVGAGI. CDR3 in DNA: TGTGCCAGCAGGGGCTTGTTAGGGCCCCAGCATTTT. It is translated as CASRGLLGPQHF.

V gene TRBV27 combines with J gene TRBJ2-7; D is unclear. The CDR3 runs to 13 residues. V was shortened by 6 bases and J by 0 bases, with 9 bases between the two germline ends. The germline CDR1 and CDR2 sequences are MNHEY and SMNVEV (reference sequence). The CDR3 protein is CASSSDISYEQYF. The CDR3 nucleotides are TGTGCCAGCAGCTCTGACATCTCCTACGAGCAGTACTTC.

The gene calls are TRBV13 and TRBJ2-7, with D possibly TRBD2 on 5 matching bases. Germline CDR1 reads PRHDT; CDR2 reads FYEKMQ (reference sequence). V lost 6 bases to trimming and J lost 2 bases, with 17 bases between them. The length of the CDR3 is 15 residues. The CDR3 DNA is TGTGCCAGCAGACCGCGGACGGGGAGAGCCTACGAGCAGTACTTC. It is translated as CASRPRTGRAYEQYF. Filled out from reference TRBV13 and TRBJ2-7, the complete variable domain reads AAGVIQSPRHLIKEKRETATLKCYPIPRHDTVYWYQQGPGQDPQFLISFYEKMQSDKGSIPDRFSAQQFSDYHSELNMSSLELGDSALYFCASRPRTGRAYEQYFGPGTRLTVT.